These T cell receptor beta chains were read from a single sample in a study of T cells in lung cancer brain metastases. The repertoire was sequenced with immunoSEQ multiplex PCR; TCRdb's copy has only in-frame clones and lacks some. The sample records 3,000 or so clones, 85% being singletons. Sequenced: tumor tissue from the primary lung tumor. The receptors stem from a woman aged 60-75 years with non-small cell lung cancer. The CDR3 runs from the conserved cysteine through the conserved F or W.

>TRBJ1-2|TRBV6-5
CASSLTGVGGYTF
>TRBJ1-2|TRBV30
CASAGYGYTF
>TRBJ2-2|TRBV10-2
CASSEGGPGELFF
>TRBJ2-2|TRBV7-8
CASSLVITGVWAGELFF
>TRBJ2-1|TRBV19
CASSPSRVTSTSYNEQFF
>TRBJ1-4|TRBV11-2
CASSSQGMSNEKLFF
>TRBJ1-1|TRBV13
CASSSPGTGVNTEAFF
>TRBJ2-4|TRBV4-2
CASSQELEDFGQYF
>TRBJ2-5|TRBV7-9
CASSFGRSQETQYF
>TRBJ2-1|TRBV2
CASGGLALYNEQFF
>TRBJ2-2|TRBV4-3
CASSRGVAGGYTGELFF
>TRBJ1-1|TRBV18
CASSRTREETEAFF
>TRBJ1-1|TRBV28
CASSPNGWATEAFF
>TRBJ2-3|TRBV27
CASSLRSGRGTDTQYF
>TRBJ1-3|TRBV7-2
CASRDGSSGNTIYF
>TRBJ2-1|TRBV25-1
CASKIGGYNEQFF
>TRBJ1-4|TRBV28
CASSEGFKEKLFF
>TRBJ2-1|TRBV5-4
CASSKSNPLTHNEQFF
>TRBJ1-2|TRBV7-2
CASSVRQGANYGYTF
>TRBJ1-2|TRBV2
CASSTTGPSSYGYTF
>TRBJ1-4|TRBV2
CASSEGPGGFYEKLFF
>TRBJ2-6|TRBV28
CASSDSRSGGANVLTF
>TRBJ2-7|TRBV14
CASSQDTGSGSEQYF
>TRBJ1-5|TRBV9
CASSPRGDSNQPQHF
>TRBJ1-2|TRBV30
CAWSSAARTGYTF
>TRBJ1-3|TRBV19
CASSIDGNTIYF
>TRBJ2-7|TRBV2
CASSHREGEQYF
>TRBJ1-5|TRBV10-3
CAIRDRENQPQHF
>TRBJ2-3|TRBV5-1
CASSRDSFTDTQYF
>TRBJ2-5|TRBV6-5
CASSHGWRETQYF
>TRBJ1-1|TRBV5-1
CASSLQGYAEAFF
>TRBJ2-7|TRBV6-5
CASSTPGTGWQYF
>TRBJ1-1|TRBV11-2
CASSLGGPLAAFF
>TRBJ1-6|TRBV6-5
CASSYLPGTPNSPLHF
>TRBJ1-2|TRBV2
CASSDEGLGGYTF
>TRBJ2-7|TRBV29-1
CSVEGFRDAKGEQYF
>TRBJ2-7|TRBV7-6
CASSSRDRGFNEQYF
>TRBJ2-7|TRBV5-1
CASSNGPQNEQYF
>TRBJ1-5|TRBV4-2
CASSQETSNQPQHF
>TRBJ2-1|TRBV2
CATAGTALYNEQFF
>TRBJ2-3|TRBV18
CASSPYTSRSGYTDTQYF
>TRBJ2-3|TRBV7-2
CASSLDRALRDTQYF
>TRBJ2-1|TRBV5-1
CASSLGTSGNNEQFF
>TRBJ1-1|TRBV11-2
CASSLQNTEAFF
>TRBJ2-3|TRBV15
CATSRDPGDTDTQYF
>TRBJ2-7|TRBV4-1
CASSQVEWESYEQYF
>TRBJ1-1|TRBV18
CASRPRTGENTEAFF
>TRBJ2-7|TRBV25-1
CASSPRLAGGYEQYF
>TRBJ2-3|TRBV29-1
CSVDAGGVTDTQYF
>TRBJ1-5|TRBV5-8
CASSLRGRVGQPQHF
>TRBJ2-1|TRBV7-2
CANSLPDPTGREQFF
>TRBJ1-2|TRBV30
CAWSVGGVGYGYTF
>TRBJ1-1|TRBV18
CASSPTRGGNMNTEAFF